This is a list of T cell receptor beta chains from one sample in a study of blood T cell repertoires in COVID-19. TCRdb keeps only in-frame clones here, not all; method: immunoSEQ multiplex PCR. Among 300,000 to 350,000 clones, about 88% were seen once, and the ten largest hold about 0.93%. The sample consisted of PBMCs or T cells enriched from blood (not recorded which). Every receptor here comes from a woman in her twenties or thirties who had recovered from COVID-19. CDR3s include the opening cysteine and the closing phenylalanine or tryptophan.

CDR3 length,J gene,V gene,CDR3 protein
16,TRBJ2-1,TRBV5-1,CASSSLPGGLYNEQFF
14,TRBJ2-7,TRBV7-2,CASSLGGTGYEQYF
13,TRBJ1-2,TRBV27,CASTGQGLYGYTF
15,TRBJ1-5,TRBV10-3,CAISEAQGSNQPQHF
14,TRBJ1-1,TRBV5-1,CASSLGTLDTEAFF
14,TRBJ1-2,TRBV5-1,CASSLEGDSYGYTF
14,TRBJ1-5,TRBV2,CASRPDRDGQPQHF
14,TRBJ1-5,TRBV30,CAWSQGDRNQPQHF
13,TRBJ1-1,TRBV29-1,CSVGQKLNTEAFF
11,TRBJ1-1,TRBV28,CASSLAGEAFF
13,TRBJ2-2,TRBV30,CAWSVISPGELFF
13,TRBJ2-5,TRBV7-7,CASSSWTDKTQYF
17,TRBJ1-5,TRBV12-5,CASGLVLSRERNQPQHF
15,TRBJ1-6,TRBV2,CASRPTGQENSPLHF
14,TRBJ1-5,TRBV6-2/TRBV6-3,CASSLRQGHQPQHF
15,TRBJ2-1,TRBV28,CASSLGGTIFNEQFF
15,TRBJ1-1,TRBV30,CAWSGVGQLNTEAFF
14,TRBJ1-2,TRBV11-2,CASSPSGGGYGYTF
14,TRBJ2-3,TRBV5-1,CASSAGGSTDTQYF
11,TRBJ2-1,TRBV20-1,CSARPPEGQFF
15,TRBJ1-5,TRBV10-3,CAISESELVGQPQHF
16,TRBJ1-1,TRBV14,CASSQDWRGWDTEAFF
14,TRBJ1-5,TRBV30,CAWSQGNSNQPQHF
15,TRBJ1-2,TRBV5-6,CASSRERRRDYGYTF
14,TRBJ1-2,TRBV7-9,CASSPTGGHYGYTF
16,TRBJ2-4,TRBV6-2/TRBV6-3,CASSRRDRLAKNIQYF
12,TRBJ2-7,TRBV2,CASRQVNNEQYF
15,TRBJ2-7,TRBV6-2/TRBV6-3,CASSLGGSSSYEQYF
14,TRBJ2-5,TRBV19,CACRGQGGQETQYF
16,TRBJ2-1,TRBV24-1,CATSDLIGGAYNEQFF
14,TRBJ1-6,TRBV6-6,CASRGQGLNSPLHF
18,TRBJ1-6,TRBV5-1,CASSLAPGGAPYNSPLHF
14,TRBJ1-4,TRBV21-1,CASSKADWGEKLFF
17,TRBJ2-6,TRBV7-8,CASSLVGLSSGANVLTF
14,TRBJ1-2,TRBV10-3,CAISEGTGNYGYTF
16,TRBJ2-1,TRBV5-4,CASSPQAAGKDNEQFF
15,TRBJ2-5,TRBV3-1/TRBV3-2,CASSQVYGGGQTQYF
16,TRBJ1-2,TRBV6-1,CASSEALDRGDYGYTF